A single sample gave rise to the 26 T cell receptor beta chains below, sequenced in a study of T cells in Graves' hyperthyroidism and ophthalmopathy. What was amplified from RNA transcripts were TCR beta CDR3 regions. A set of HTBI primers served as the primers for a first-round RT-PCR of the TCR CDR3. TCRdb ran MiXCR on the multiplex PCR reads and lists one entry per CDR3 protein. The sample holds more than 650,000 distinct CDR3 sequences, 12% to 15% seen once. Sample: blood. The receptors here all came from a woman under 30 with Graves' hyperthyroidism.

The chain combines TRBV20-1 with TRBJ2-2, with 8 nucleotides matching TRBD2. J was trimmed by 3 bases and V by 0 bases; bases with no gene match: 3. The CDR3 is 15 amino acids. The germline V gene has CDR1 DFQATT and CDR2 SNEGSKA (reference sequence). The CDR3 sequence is CSARDSGTHTGELFF. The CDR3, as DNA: TGCAGTGCTAGAGATAGCGGGACGCACACCGGGGAGCTGTTTTTT.

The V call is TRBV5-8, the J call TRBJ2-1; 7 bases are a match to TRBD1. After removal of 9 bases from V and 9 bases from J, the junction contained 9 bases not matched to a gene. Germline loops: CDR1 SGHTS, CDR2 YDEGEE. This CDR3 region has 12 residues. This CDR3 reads CATLGTVPEQFF. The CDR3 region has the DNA TGTGCCACCCTCGGGACAGTCCCTGAGCAGTTCTTC. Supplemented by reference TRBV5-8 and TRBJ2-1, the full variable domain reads EAGVTQSPTHLIKTRGQQATLRCSPISGHTSVYWYQQALGLGLQFLLWYDEGEERNRGNFPPRFSGRQFPNYSSELNVNALELEDSALYLCATLGTVPEQFFGPGTRLTVL.

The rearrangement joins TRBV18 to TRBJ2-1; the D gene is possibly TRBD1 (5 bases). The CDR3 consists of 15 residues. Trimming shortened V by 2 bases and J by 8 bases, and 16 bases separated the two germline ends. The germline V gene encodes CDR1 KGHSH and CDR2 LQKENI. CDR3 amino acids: CASSPRRSQGDEQFF. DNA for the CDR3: TGTGCCAGCTCACCAAGGAGAAGTCAGGGCGATGAGCAGTTCTTC.

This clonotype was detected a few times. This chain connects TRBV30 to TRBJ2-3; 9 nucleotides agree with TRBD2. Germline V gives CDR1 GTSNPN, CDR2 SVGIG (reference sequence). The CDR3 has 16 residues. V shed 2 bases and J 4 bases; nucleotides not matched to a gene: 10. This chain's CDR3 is CAWSLYSGSMADTQYF. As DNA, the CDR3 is TGTGCCTGGAGTTTATATAGCGGGAGTATGGCAGATACGCAGTATTTT.

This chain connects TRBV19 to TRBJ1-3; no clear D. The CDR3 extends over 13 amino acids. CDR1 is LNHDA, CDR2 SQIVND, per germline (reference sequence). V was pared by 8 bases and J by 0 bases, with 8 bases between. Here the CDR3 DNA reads TGTGCCAGTGCGGTGGTCTCTGGAAACACCATATATTTT. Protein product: CASAVVSGNTIYF.

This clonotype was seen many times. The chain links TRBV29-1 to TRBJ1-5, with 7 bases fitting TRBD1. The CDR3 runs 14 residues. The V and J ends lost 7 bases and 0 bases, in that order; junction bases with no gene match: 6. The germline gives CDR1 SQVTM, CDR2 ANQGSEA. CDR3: CSALTGYSNQPQHF. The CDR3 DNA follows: TGCAGCGCGCTGACAGGGTATAGCAATCAGCCCCAGCATTTT. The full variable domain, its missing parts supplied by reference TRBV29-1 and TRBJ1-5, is SAVISQKPSRDICQRGTSLTIQCQVDSQVTMMFWYRQQPGQSLTLIATANQGSEATYESGFVIDKFPISRPNLTFSTLTVSNMSPEDSSIYLCSALTGYSNQPQHFGDGTRLSIL.

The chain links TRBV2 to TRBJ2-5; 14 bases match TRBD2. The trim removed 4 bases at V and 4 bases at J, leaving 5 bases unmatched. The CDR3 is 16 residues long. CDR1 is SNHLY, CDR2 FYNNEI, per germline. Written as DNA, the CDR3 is TGTGCCAGCAGTGGACTAGCGGGAGGGCCGATAGAGACCCAGTACTTC. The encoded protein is CASSGLAGGPIETQYF.

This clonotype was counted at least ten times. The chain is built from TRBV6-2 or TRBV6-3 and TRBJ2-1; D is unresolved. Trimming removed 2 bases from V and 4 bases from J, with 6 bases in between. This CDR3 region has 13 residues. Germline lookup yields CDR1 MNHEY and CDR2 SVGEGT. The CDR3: CASSYGPYNEQFF. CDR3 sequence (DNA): TGTGCCAGCAGTTACGGACCGTACAATGAGCAGTTCTTC.

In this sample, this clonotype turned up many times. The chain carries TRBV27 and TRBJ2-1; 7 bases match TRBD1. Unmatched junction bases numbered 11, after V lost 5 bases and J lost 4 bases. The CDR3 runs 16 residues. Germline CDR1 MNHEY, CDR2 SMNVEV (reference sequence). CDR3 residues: CASSAQRTGLYNEQFF. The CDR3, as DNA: TGTGCCAGCAGTGCCCAGAGGACAGGCTTATACAATGAGCAGTTCTTC.

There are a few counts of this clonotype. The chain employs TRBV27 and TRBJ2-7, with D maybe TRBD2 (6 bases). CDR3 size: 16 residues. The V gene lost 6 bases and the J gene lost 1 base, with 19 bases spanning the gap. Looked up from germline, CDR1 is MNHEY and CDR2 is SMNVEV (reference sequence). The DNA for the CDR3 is TGTGCCAGCAGCGACCCCCGGGGGTCGGGGTCCTACGAGCAGTACTTC. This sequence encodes CASSDPRGSGSYEQYF.

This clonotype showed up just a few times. The CDR3 sequence is CASRWESGELFF. In DNA form, the CDR3 reads TGTGCCAGCAGATGGGAATCCGGGGAGCTGTTTTTT. The V gene is TRBV2, the J gene TRBJ2-2; unclear D gene. The CDR3 is made up of 12 amino acids. The germline V gene has CDR1 SNHLY and CDR2 FYNNEI. Trimming shortened V by 6 bases and J by 6 bases, and 8 bases separated the two germline ends.

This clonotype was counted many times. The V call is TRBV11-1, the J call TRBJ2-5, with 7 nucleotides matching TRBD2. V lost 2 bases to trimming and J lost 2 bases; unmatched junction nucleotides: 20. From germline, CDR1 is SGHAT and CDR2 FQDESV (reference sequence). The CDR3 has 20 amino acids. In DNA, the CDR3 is TGTGCCAGCAGCTTACGGTCCTTTACGGTATCTAGCGGAGGGCAAGAGACCCAGTACTTC. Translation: CASSLRSFTVSSGGQETQYF.

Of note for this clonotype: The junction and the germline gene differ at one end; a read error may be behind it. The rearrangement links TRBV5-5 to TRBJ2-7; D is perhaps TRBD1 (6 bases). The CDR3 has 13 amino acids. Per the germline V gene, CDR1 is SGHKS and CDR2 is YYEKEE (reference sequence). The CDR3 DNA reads TGTGGCAGCAGCTTCCACAGGGAAGGCGAGCAGTACTTC. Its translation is CGSSFHREGEQYF.

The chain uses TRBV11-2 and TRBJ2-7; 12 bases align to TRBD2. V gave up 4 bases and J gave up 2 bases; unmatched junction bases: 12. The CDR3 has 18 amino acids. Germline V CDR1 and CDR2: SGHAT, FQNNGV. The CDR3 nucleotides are TGTGCCAGCAGCTGGTCGACTAGCGGGAGAGAGGTTCCCTACGAGCAGTACTTC. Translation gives CASSWSTSGREVPYEQYF.

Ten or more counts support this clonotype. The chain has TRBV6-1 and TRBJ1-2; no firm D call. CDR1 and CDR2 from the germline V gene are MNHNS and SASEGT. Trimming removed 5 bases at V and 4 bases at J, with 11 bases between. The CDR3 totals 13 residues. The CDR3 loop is CASSYAGIYGYTF. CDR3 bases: TGTGCCAGCAGTTACGCGGGGATCTATGGCTACACCTTC.

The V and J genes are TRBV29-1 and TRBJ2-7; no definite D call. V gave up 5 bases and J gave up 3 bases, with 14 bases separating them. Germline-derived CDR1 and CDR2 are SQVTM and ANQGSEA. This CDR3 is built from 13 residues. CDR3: CSVLSGVGYEQYF. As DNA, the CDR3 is TGCAGCGTTTTATCTGGGGTGGGCTACGAGCAGTACTTC.

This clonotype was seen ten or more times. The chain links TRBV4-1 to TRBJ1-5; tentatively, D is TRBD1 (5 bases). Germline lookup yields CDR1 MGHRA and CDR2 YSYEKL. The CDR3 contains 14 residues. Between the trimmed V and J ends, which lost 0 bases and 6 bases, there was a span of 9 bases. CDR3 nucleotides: TGCGCCAGCAGCCAAGAGGGGGGTAGTCAGCCCCAGCATTTT. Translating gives CASSQEGGSQPQHF.

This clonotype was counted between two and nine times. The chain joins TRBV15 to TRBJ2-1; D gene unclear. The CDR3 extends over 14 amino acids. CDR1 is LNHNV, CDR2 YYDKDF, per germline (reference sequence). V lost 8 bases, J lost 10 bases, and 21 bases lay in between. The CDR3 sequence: CATGSDLLQGEQFF. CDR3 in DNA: TGTGCCACCGGGTCTGACCTACTACAAGGAGAGCAGTTCTTC.

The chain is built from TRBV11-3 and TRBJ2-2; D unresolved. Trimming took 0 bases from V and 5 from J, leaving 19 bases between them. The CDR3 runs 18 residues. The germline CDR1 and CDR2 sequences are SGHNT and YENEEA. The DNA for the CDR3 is TGTGCCAGCAGCTTAGATCCTTGGACGGAAATGGGGACCGGGGAGCTGTTTTTT. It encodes CASSLDPWTEMGTGELFF.

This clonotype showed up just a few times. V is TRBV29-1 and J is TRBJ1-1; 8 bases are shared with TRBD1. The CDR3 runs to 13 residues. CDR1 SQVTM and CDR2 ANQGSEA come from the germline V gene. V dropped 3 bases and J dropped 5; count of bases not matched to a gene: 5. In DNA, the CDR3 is TGCAGCGTTGACAGGGGGCACGGAACTGAAGCTTTCTTT. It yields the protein CSVDRGHGTEAFF.

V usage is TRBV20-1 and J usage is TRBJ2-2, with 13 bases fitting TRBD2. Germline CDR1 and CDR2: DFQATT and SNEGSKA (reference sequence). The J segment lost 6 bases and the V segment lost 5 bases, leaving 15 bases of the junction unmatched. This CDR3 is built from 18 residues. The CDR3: CSASTWRTSGRASGELFF. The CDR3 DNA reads TGCAGTGCTTCCACCTGGAGAACTAGCGGGAGGGCCTCCGGGGAGCTGTTTTTT.

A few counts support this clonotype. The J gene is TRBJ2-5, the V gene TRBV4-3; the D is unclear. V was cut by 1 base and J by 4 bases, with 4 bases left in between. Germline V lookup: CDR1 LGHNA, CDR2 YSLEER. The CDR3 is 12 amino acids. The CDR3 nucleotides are TGCGCCAGCAGCCAAGGTCCAGAGACCCAGTACTTC. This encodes CASSQGPETQYF.

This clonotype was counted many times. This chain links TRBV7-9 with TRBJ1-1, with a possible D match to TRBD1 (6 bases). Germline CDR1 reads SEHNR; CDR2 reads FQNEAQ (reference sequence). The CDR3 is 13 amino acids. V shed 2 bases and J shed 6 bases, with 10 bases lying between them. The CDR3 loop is CASSLMGGAEAFF. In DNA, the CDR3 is TGTGCCAGCAGCTTAATGGGGGGCGCTGAAGCTTTCTTT.

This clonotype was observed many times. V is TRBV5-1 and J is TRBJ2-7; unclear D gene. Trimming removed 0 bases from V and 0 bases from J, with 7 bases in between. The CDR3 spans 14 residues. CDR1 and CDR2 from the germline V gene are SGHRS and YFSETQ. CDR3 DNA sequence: TGCGCCAGCAGCTTGGACGGAAACTCCTACGAGCAGTACTTC. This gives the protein CASSLDGNSYEQYF.

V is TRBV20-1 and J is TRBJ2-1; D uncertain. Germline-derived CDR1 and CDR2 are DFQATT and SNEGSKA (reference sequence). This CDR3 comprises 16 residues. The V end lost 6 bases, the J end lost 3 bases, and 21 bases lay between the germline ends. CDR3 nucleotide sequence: TGCAGTGCCCCCCAAGCGTCGGGCTATTACTACAATGAGCAGTTCTTC. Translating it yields CSAPQASGYYYNEQFF.

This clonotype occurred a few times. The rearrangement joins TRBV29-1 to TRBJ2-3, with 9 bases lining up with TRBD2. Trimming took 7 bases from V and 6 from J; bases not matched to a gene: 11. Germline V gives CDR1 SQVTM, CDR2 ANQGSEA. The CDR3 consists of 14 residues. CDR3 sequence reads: CSAQSGRKPDTQYF. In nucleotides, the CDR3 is TGCAGCGCCCAAAGCGGGAGGAAACCGGATACGCAGTATTTT.